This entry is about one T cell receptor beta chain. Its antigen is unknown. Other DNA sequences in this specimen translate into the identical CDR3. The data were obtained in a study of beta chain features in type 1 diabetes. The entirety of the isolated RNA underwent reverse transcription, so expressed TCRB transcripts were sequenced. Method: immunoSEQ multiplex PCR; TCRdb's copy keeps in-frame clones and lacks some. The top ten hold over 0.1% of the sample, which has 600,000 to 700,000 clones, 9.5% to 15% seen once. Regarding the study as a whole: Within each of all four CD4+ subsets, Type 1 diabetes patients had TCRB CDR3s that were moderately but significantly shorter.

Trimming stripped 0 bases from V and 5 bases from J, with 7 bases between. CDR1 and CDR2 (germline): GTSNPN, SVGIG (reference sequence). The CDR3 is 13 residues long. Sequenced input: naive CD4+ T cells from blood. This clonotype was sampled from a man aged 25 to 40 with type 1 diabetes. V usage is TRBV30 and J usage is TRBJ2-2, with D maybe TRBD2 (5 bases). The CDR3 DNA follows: TGTGCCTGGAGTGTACTAGGGACCGGGGAGCTGTTTTTT. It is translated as CAWSVLGTGELFF.